Listed below are T cell receptor beta chains from one sample, sequenced in a study of identical twins. Using its own MiXCR run on the 5' RACE reads, TCRdb lists one record per CDR3 protein. Of approximately 230,000 distinct CDR3 sequences in the sample, approximately 5.9% were seen once. The sample was also linked to a second study, of T cells expressing NK-cell markers.

Sequencing was performed on CD8+ T cells sorted from blood. Receptor source: a woman between 18 and 30 years old in good health. The CDR3 runs from the conserved cysteine through the conserved F or W. The order of the fields is clone size, V gene, J gene, D gene, CDR3 protein, CDR3 DNA. A D gene is named only where the DNA matches it firmly. Rows give clone size only sometimes, using once, few, many, or a class for an expanded clone.

clone size: -; V gene: TRBV19; J gene: TRBJ2-7; D gene: -; CDR3 protein: CASSIQLLPYEQYF; CDR3 DNA: TGTGCCAGTAGTATTCAACTTCTTCCCTACGAGCAGTACTTC
clone size: many; V gene: TRBV7-9; J gene: TRBJ1-1; D gene: -; CDR3 protein: CASTPRGIEAFF; CDR3 DNA: TGTGCCAGCACCCCGAGAGGGATTGAAGCTTTCTTT
clone size: few; V gene: TRBV7-6; J gene: TRBJ2-7; D gene: -; CDR3 protein: CASSPSDGSIEQYF; CDR3 DNA: TGTGCCAGCAGCCCCTCCGATGGCTCGATTGAGCAGTACTTC
clone size: -; V gene: TRBV5-6; J gene: TRBJ2-3; D gene: TRBD2; CDR3 protein: CASSSGGLPDTQYF; CDR3 DNA: TGTGCCAGCAGCTCGGGGGGGCTTCCAGATACGCAGTATTTT
clone size: few; V gene: TRBV9; J gene: TRBJ2-1; D gene: -; CDR3 protein: CASSVAGDYNEQFF; CDR3 DNA: TGTGCCAGCAGCGTAGCTGGCGATTACAATGAGCAGTTCTTC
clone size: -; V gene: TRBV6-5; J gene: TRBJ2-2; D gene: TRBD1; CDR3 protein: CASSLGQGSNTGELFF; CDR3 DNA: TGTGCCAGCAGTTTGGGACAGGGGTCGAACACCGGGGAGCTGTTTTTT
clone size: many; V gene: TRBV7-9; J gene: TRBJ1-6; D gene: -; CDR3 protein: CASSPLLGANNSPLHF; CDR3 DNA: TGTGCCAGCAGCCCGCTATTGGGCGCGAATAATTCACCCCTCCACTTT
clone size: -; V gene: TRBV20-1; J gene: TRBJ1-1; D gene: -; CDR3 protein: CSASYPAFF; CDR3 DNA: TGCAGTGCTAGTTACCCAGCTTTCTTT
clone size: few; V gene: TRBV3-1; J gene: TRBJ2-2; D gene: -; CDR3 protein: CASGLPTWEPGELFF; CDR3 DNA: TGTGCCAGCGGCCTACCCACCTGGGAGCCCGGGGAGCTGTTTTTT
clone size: many; V gene: TRBV20-1; J gene: TRBJ1-1; D gene: -; CDR3 protein: CSASEGVRGREAFF; CDR3 DNA: TGCAGTGCTAGTGAGGGCGTCCGAGGTCGTGAAGCTTTCTTT
clone size: -; V gene: TRBV13; J gene: TRBJ2-7; D gene: TRBD2; CDR3 protein: CASSPQGTSGLSEQYF; CDR3 DNA: TGTGCCAGCAGCCCTCAGGGGACTAGCGGGCTTTCCGAGCAGTACTTC
clone size: -; V gene: TRBV4-1; J gene: TRBJ2-7; D gene: TRBD1; CDR3 protein: CASSQSQTGRPEQYF; CDR3 DNA: TGCGCCAGCAGCCAATCCCAGACAGGGCGCCCCGAGCAGTACTTC
clone size: many; V gene: TRBV7-9; J gene: TRBJ1-1; D gene: -; CDR3 protein: CASSPPAGMNTEAFF; CDR3 DNA: TGTGCCAGCAGCCCTCCCGCGGGTATGAACACTGAAGCTTTCTTT
clone size: few; V gene: TRBV6-6; J gene: TRBJ1-2; D gene: -; CDR3 protein: CASSYQLSYGYTF; CDR3 DNA: TGTGCCAGCAGTTACCAACTTAGCTATGGCTACACCTTC
clone size: -; V gene: TRBV6-5; J gene: TRBJ1-1; D gene: -; CDR3 protein: CASSTGVLAFF; CDR3 DNA: TGTGCCAGCAGTACCGGGGTATTGGCTTTCTTT
clone size: many; V gene: TRBV5-5; J gene: TRBJ1-1; D gene: TRBD1; CDR3 protein: CASSYTGEEAFF; CDR3 DNA: TGTGCCAGCAGTTACACAGGGGAAGAAGCTTTCTTT
clone size: -; V gene: TRBV5-5; J gene: TRBJ1-2; D gene: -; CDR3 protein: CASSPRREDFYGYTF; CDR3 DNA: TGTGCCAGCAGCCCACGTCGGGAGGACTTTTATGGCTACACCTTC
clone size: -; V gene: TRBV20-1; J gene: TRBJ2-7; D gene: TRBD1; CDR3 protein: CSASSMDRVYEQYF; CDR3 DNA: TGCAGTGCTAGTTCCATGGACAGGGTCTACGAGCAGTACTTC
clone size: -; V gene: TRBV9; J gene: TRBJ1-6; D gene: -; CDR3 protein: CASSVAVNSPLHF; CDR3 DNA: TGTGCCAGCAGCGTAGCCGTAAATTCACCCCTCCACTTT
clone size: many; V gene: TRBV5-1; J gene: TRBJ2-2; D gene: -; CDR3 protein: CASRLAAGELFF; CDR3 DNA: TGCGCCAGCAGGCTTGCCGCCGGGGAGCTGTTTTTT
clone size: -; V gene: TRBV12-3/TRBV12-4; J gene: TRBJ2-5; D gene: -; CDR3 protein: CASSHSGGETQYF; CDR3 DNA: TGTGCCAGCAGTCATTCAGGTGGGGAGACCCAGTACTTC
clone size: few; V gene: TRBV12-3/TRBV12-4; J gene: TRBJ2-3; D gene: TRBD2; CDR3 protein: CASTIHGLSGGPDTDTQYF; CDR3 DNA: TGTGCCAGCACCATCCATGGCCTTAGCGGGGGACCCGACACAGATACGCAGTATTTT
clone size: few; V gene: TRBV4-2; J gene: TRBJ1-1; D gene: -; CDR3 protein: CASSQEYYTRLSLNTEAFF; CDR3 DNA: TGTGCCAGCAGCCAGGAATACTACACTCGACTGAGCTTGAACACTGAAGCTTTCTTT
clone size: -; V gene: TRBV7-8; J gene: TRBJ2-7; D gene: -; CDR3 protein: CASSLAPAYEQYF; CDR3 DNA: TGTGCCAGCAGCCTAGCGCCAGCCTACGAGCAGTACTTC
clone size: many; V gene: TRBV3-1; J gene: TRBJ2-3; D gene: -; CDR3 protein: CASSQDSVLALSDTQYF; CDR3 DNA: TGTGCCAGCAGCCAAGATTCGGTCCTAGCTCTTTCAGATACGCAGTATTTT
clone size: many; V gene: TRBV27; J gene: TRBJ2-7; D gene: -; CDR3 protein: CASSPDLRSYEQYF; CDR3 DNA: TGTGCCAGCAGTCCGGACCTCCGTTCCTACGAGCAGTACTTC
clone size: -; V gene: TRBV7-2; J gene: TRBJ2-7; D gene: TRBD1; CDR3 protein: CASSLVPGGNYEQYF; CDR3 DNA: TGTGCCAGCAGCTTAGTGCCAGGGGGAAACTACGAGCAGTACTTC
clone size: -; V gene: TRBV6-1; J gene: TRBJ2-5; D gene: TRBD2; CDR3 protein: CASSQLRTSQETQYF; CDR3 DNA: TGTGCCAGCAGCCAATTGAGGACTAGTCAGGAGACCCAGTACTTC